These 25 T cell receptor beta chains share one sample of origin, sequenced in a study of T cells in Graves' hyperthyroidism and ophthalmopathy (dated by TCRdb to about 2019). The library was produced with multiplex PCR. The sequencer listed for this sample is Illumina HiSeq 2000. The TCR beta CDR3 regions were amplified from the RNA transcripts. The first round of RT-PCR for the TCR CDR3 was performed with the HTBI primer set and the Qiagen OneStep RT-PCR kit. The public reads were reanalyzed by TCRdb: fastp trimming at Q25, MiXCR alignment, in-frame beta chains only. Every CDR3 protein is listed once, alongside the most common genes and DNA of its rows. Across this sample there are roughly 520,000 distinct CDR3 sequences, with about 24% seen only once. The ten largest clones capture about 11% of the sample. The sequenced sample was blood. The receptors derive from a woman between 25 and 40 years old with Graves' ophthalmopathy.

This clonotype has just a few counts. The genes are TRBV29-1 and TRBJ2-2; TRBD1 matches 9 bases. In germline, CDR1 is SQVTM, CDR2 ANQGSEA. This CDR3 spans 14 amino acids. J lost 4 bases, V lost 7 bases, and 7 bases had no gene match. The DNA of the CDR3 is TGCAGCGCTGGACAGGGGATAAGCACCGGGGAGCTGTTTTTT. It yields the protein CSAGQGISTGELFF.

This clonotype was picked up many times. The chain uses TRBV20-1 and TRBJ1-1; D is ambiguous. V was clipped by 2 bases and J by 4 bases, with 14 bases between them. This CDR3 comprises 14 residues. Germline V lookup: CDR1 DFQATT, CDR2 SNEGSKA (reference sequence). CDR3 region: CSARNPDQLTEAFF. CDR3 nucleotide sequence: TGCAGTGCTAGAAATCCAGATCAACTCACTGAAGCTTTCTTT.

The chain joins TRBV6-5 to TRBJ2-2; D is perhaps TRBD2 (6 bases). The V gene lost 0 bases and the J gene lost 4 bases, with 9 bases spanning the gap. The CDR3 spans 15 residues. Germline V gene data show CDR1 as MNHEY and CDR2 as SVGAGI. CDR3 amino acids: CASSYSGGSTGELFF. The CDR3 nucleotides read TGTGCCAGCAGTTACTCGGGGGGAAGCACCGGGGAGCTGTTTTTT.

This clonotype has a count of ten or more. A junction boundary mismatches the germline segment, possibly from a read error. V gene TRBV6-5 combines with J gene TRBJ1-1; D possibly corresponds to TRBD1 (6 bases). This CDR3 spans 14 amino acids. Germline CDR1 MNHEY, CDR2 SVGAGI. For the CDR3, the DNA is TGTGCCAGCAGTACTGGACAGCTGAACACTGAAGCTCTCTTT. Protein: CASSTGQLNTEALF.

This clonotype was counted ten times or more. V and J are TRBV7-9 and TRBJ1-2, with 7 bases identical to TRBD1. Trimming took 5 bases from V and 8 from J; bases not matched to a gene: 8. This CDR3 is 13 amino acids long. Germline-derived CDR1 and CDR2 are SEHNR and FQNEAQ (reference sequence). CDR3 amino acids: CASSNRGARGYTF. CDR3 DNA: TGTGCCAGCAGCAACAGGGGAGCGCGCGGCTACACCTTC.

This clonotype was counted a few times. The CDR3 protein is CASSPTGYMSAFF. The DNA for the CDR3 is TGTGCCAGCAGCCCCACGGGTTACATGTCAGCTTTCTTT. The chain carries TRBV6-1 and TRBJ1-1, with D hard to call. V lost 6 bases and J 10 bases, leaving 18 bases between the germline ends. Per germline, CDR1 MNHNS and CDR2 SASEGT. CDR3 size: 13 residues.

This clonotype appeared a few times. CDR3 loop: CASSPTVQIGETQYF. The CDR3 DNA follows: TGTGCCAGCTCACCCACCGTACAGATAGGAGAGACCCAGTACTTC. The chain joins TRBV18 to TRBJ2-5; D is unclear. Trimming removed 3 bases from V and 4 bases from J, with 15 bases in between. The CDR3 covers 15 residues. Germline CDR1 reads KGHSH; CDR2 reads LQKENI.

This clonotype was counted between two and nine times. The gene calls are TRBV6-2 or TRBV6-3 and TRBJ1-5; 10 bases map to TRBD1. Trimming removed 3 bases from V and 7 bases from J; junction bases left unmatched: 6. CDR3 length equals 15 residues. The germline V gene encodes CDR1 MNHEY and CDR2 SVGEGT. CDR3: CASSYIGTGAQPQHF. CDR3 DNA: TGTGCCAGCAGTTATATCGGGACAGGGGCCCAGCCCCAGCATTTT.

The CDR3 spells CASSLGRASGNTIYF. As DNA, the CDR3 is TGCGCCAGCAGCTTGGGCCGGGCCTCTGGAAACACCATATATTTT. The chain joins TRBV5-1 to TRBJ1-3; D is unclear. V shed 0 bases and J shed 0 bases, with 7 bases lying between them. The CDR3 spans 15 residues. The V gene's germline CDR1 is SGHRS and CDR2 YFSETQ.

Turning to this clonotype: A read error is possible here, since a much larger clone lies one base away. The J gene is TRBJ2-2, the V gene TRBV12-3 or TRBV12-4; maybe TRBD2 (6 bases). This CDR3 contains 15 residues. V was trimmed by 5 bases and J by 6 bases, leaving 16 bases between them. The CDR3, as DNA: TGTGCCAGCAGTCTCGGGACTTCGAGGGCCGGGGAGCTGTTTTTT. Amino acids: CASSLGTSRAGELFF.

The chain recombines TRBV5-5 with TRBJ2-5, with TRBD2 as a possible D gene (7 bases). V was cut by 4 bases and J by 5 bases, with 24 bases left in between. CDR3 length: 17 amino acids. The V gene's germline CDR1 is SGHKS and CDR2 YYEKEE (reference sequence). The CDR3, as DNA: TGTGCCAGCAGCGCCGAGAGAGGGGCGGGGGCGTGGGAGACCCAGTACTTC. Protein product: CASSAERGAGAWETQYF. Full variable domain (outside the CDR3, taken from reference TRBV5-5 and TRBJ2-5): DAGVTQSPTHLIKTRGQQVTLRCSPISGHKSVSWYQQVLGQGPQFIFQYYEKEERGRGNFPDRFSARQFPNYSSELNVNALLLGDSALYLCASSAERGAGAWETQYFGPGTRLLVL.

V usage is TRBV12-3 or TRBV12-4 and J usage is TRBJ2-2; D remains ambiguous. Trimming removed 6 bases from V and 6 bases from J, with 11 bases in between. This CDR3 is built from 13 residues. The CDR3 DNA follows: TGTGCCAGCAGCCTAGTCAGTCCCGGGGAGCTGTTTTTT. This translates into CASSLVSPGELFF.

This clonotype was seen at least ten times. The V and J genes are TRBV6-1 and TRBJ1-1, with D unresolved. With 6 bases removed from V and 1 base from J, the gap between germline ends came to 9 bases. This CDR3 spans 13 amino acids. Germline V lookup: CDR1 MNHNS, CDR2 SASEGT. The CDR3 here is CASSNTENTEAFF. The CDR3 DNA reads TGTGCCAGCAGCAATACAGAGAACACTGAAGCTTTCTTT.

In this sample, this clonotype turned up many times. This chain joins TRBV19 and TRBJ1-5, with a possible D match to TRBD1 (6 bases). The CDR3 totals 13 residues. The germline V gene has CDR1 LNHDA and CDR2 SQIVND (reference sequence). V dropped 9 bases and J dropped 2 bases, with 11 bases sitting between them. The CDR3 reads CASCRQGNQPQHF. The CDR3 DNA is TGTGCCAGCTGTCGACAGGGCAATCAGCCCCAGCATTTT.

This clonotype was picked up many times. The V and J genes are TRBV19 and TRBJ2-7; the D gene is possibly TRBD1 (6 bases). The CDR3 spans 13 residues. V was clipped by 6 bases and J by 2 bases, with 11 bases between them. Germline lookup yields CDR1 LNHDA and CDR2 SQIVND (reference sequence). The chain's CDR3 is CASRRDTTYEQYF. CDR3 DNA: TGTGCCAGTAGGAGGGACACTACCTACGAGCAGTACTTC.

In its sample, this clonotype was seen many times. The V call is TRBV12-3 or TRBV12-4, the J call TRBJ2-5; 11 nucleotides align to TRBD2. The CDR3 has 16 amino acids. With 1 base clipped from V and 2 bases from J, the junction kept 3 bases outside the gene matches. The CDR3 loop is CASSLVLAGEQETQYF. The CDR3 bases are TGTGCCAGCAGTTTAGTACTAGCGGGGGAGCAAGAGACCCAGTACTTC.

Many counts were recorded for this clonotype. The chain employs TRBV29-1 and TRBJ2-7, with TRBD1 matching over 7 bases. The J segment lost 3 bases and the V segment lost 3 bases, leaving 5 bases of the junction unmatched. The germline V gene has CDR1 SQVTM and CDR2 ANQGSEA. CDR3 length equals 13 residues. The CDR3 nucleotides read TGCAGCGTTGATTCGGGACAGTACTACGAGCAGTACTTC. Translation: CSVDSGQYYEQYF.

This clonotype was seen at least ten times. The V and J genes are TRBV20-1 and TRBJ2-7; 9 bases match TRBD2. Germline V CDR1 and CDR2: DFQATT, SNEGSKA (reference sequence). V lost 3 bases and J lost 2; bases outside the gene matches: 8. This CDR3 contains 15 residues. The CDR3 loop reads CSARYLAGSTYEQYF. CDR3 DNA sequence: TGCAGTGCTAGGTACCTAGCGGGGTCCACCTACGAGCAGTACTTC.

In this sample, this clonotype turned up many times. The chain has TRBV6-5 and TRBJ1-1; possible D gene TRBD1, 6 bases. The germline gives CDR1 MNHEY, CDR2 SVGAGI. The CDR3 is made up of 14 amino acids. Trimming took 0 bases from V and 3 from J, leaving 8 bases between them. The DNA of the CDR3 is TGTGCCAGCAGTTACTCGACAGGAGACACTGAAGCTTTCTTT. It encodes CASSYSTGDTEAFF.

This clonotype was found many times. The J gene is TRBJ2-5, the V gene TRBV20-1; 8 positions match TRBD2. Per germline, CDR1 DFQATT and CDR2 SNEGSKA (reference sequence). The V gene end was trimmed by 4 bases and the J gene end by 4 bases; junction bases not matched to a gene: 14. This CDR3 region has 16 residues. The CDR3 sequence is CSANAAGGILAETQYF. The CDR3 nucleotides are TGCAGTGCTAACGCCGCGGGGGGCATTCTGGCAGAGACCCAGTACTTC.

This clonotype appeared many times. The chain combines TRBV12-3 or TRBV12-4 with TRBJ2-5; D might be TRBD1 (6 bases). V lost 5 bases and J 4 bases, leaving 14 bases between the germline ends. The CDR3 has 14 amino acids. For the CDR3, the DNA is TGTGCCAGCAGTAGTACAGGGATCGGAGAGACCCAGTACTTC. Translation gives CASSSTGIGETQYF.

This clonotype was seen only a few times. The gene calls are TRBV2 and TRBJ2-7; 7 bases match TRBD1. V shed 10 bases, J shed 4 bases, and the junction held 10 bases outside the gene matches. Germline loops: CDR1 SNHLY, CDR2 FYNNEI. The CDR3 is 13 residues long. The CDR3 reads CAILGTVRYEQYF. In DNA form, the CDR3 reads TGTGCCATCCTAGGGACAGTGAGATACGAGCAGTACTTC.

Ten or more counts support this clonotype. This sequence joins TRBV28 and TRBJ1-3; 8 nucleotides align to TRBD1. In germline, CDR1 is MDHEN, CDR2 SYDVKM. V shed 5 bases, J shed 0 bases, and the junction held 9 bases outside the gene matches. This CDR3 is 17 amino acids long. CDR3 coding DNA: TGTGCCAGCAGTCGTCCCGGACAGGGCGCCTCTGGAAACACCATATATTTT. Amino acids: CASSRPGQGASGNTIYF.

This clonotype was seen ten or more times. The V call is TRBV6-5, the J call TRBJ2-7, with D perhaps TRBD1 (7 bases). Germline lookup yields CDR1 MNHEY and CDR2 SVGAGI. Trimming removed 0 bases at V and 5 bases at J, with 14 bases between. CDR3 length: 15 amino acids. CDR3 in amino acids: CASSYSDQGGHEQYF. The CDR3 DNA sequence: TGTGCCAGCAGTTACTCCGACCAGGGGGGACACGAGCAGTACTTC.

The rearrangement links TRBV27 to TRBJ2-5; 9 nucleotides align to TRBD2. Germline V CDR1 and CDR2: MNHEY, SMNVEV (reference sequence). V shed 7 bases and J 4 bases; nucleotides not matched to a gene: 13. This CDR3 has 16 amino acids. The CDR3 reads CASTQWRGGGIETQYF. The CDR3 bases are TGTGCCAGCACCCAATGGCGGGGGGGCGGAATAGAGACCCAGTACTTC.